This is a list of T cell receptor beta chains from one sample in a study of blood T cell repertoires in COVID-19. Sequenced by immunoSEQ multiplex PCR; TCRdb stores in-frame clones only, minus some. The sample includes approximately 72,000 clones, roughly 85% seen only once; the top ten take roughly 35%. Sequencing was carried out using peripheral blood. The receptor source for this set is a woman older than 75 with active or convalescent COVID-19. The CDR3 runs from the conserved cysteine through the conserved F or W. Each record gives: J gene, V gene, D gene, clone size, CDR3 DNA, CDR3 protein. D genes are given only for firm matches. Not all rows give a size; the values are once, few, many and, for expanded clones, a class.

TRBJ1-5 | TRBV5-1 | - | - | TGCGCCAGCAGCTTGGAAGCGGGCAATCAGCCCCAGCATTTT | CASSLEAGNQPQHF
TRBJ2-2 | TRBV19 | TRBD2 | few | TGTGCTGCGGGGCTAGCGGACTACACCGGGGAGCTGTTTTTT | CAAGLADYTGELFF
TRBJ2-3 | TRBV2 | TRBD1 | once | TGTGCCAGGGATACCGGGACAGGGACAGATACGCAGTATTTT | CARDTGTGTDTQYF
TRBJ2-7 | TRBV21-1 | - | - | TGTGCCAGCAGCAATGGATGGACACCGACATCCTACGAGCAGTACTTC | CASSNGWTPTSYEQYF
TRBJ2-3 | TRBV6-4 | TRBD2 | - | TGTGCCAGCAGTGTGGGACTAGCCACAGATACGCAGTATTTT | CASSVGLATDTQYF
TRBJ1-1 | TRBV4-3 | - | - | TGCGCCAGCAGCCAACCCTCGGGAGGGAACACTGAAGCTTTCTTT | CASSQPSGGNTEAFF
TRBJ2-7 | TRBV7-6 | TRBD1 | - | TGTGCCAGCAGCTGGGAGGACAGGGGGCGCGAGCAGTACTTC | CASSWEDRGREQYF
TRBJ1-4 | TRBV5-1 | - | - | TGCGCCAGCAGCCCTGGGGCGGCTAATGAAAAACTGTTTTTT | CASSPGAANEKLFF
TRBJ2-5 | TRBV19 | - | - | TGTGCCAGTAGTATAGGTCCAGACCAAGAGACCCAGTACTTC | CASSIGPDQETQYF
TRBJ2-5 | TRBV18 | - | - | TGTGCCAGCTCACCGACGGTTCAGGGGGAGACCCAGTACTTC | CASSPTVQGETQYF
TRBJ1-5 | TRBV7-2 | - | - | TGTGCCAGCAGCTTAGATCCCGAGGATCAGCCCCAGCATTTT | CASSLDPEDQPQHF
TRBJ1-1 | TRBV9 | - | - | TGTGCCAGCGGCCGTGGGGCCCTGAACACTGAAGCTTTCTTT | CASGRGALNTEAFF
TRBJ1-4 | TRBV6-5 | TRBD1 | - | TGTGCCAGCAGTTACGGGGACAGTAATGAAAAACTGTTTTTT | CASSYGDSNEKLFF
TRBJ2-7 | TRBV7-2 | - | - | TGTGCCAGCAGGTTAAATCCCGGACAGATCTACGAGCAGTACTTC | CASRLNPGQIYEQYF
TRBJ1-5 | TRBV28 | TRBD1 | - | TGTGCCAGCAGCCCCGACAGGGGAAGGGTCAGAAGCAATCAGCCCCAGCATTTT | CASSPDRGRVRSNQPQHF
TRBJ2-1 | TRBV10-1 | TRBD2 | - | TGCGCCAGCAGTGATAGCGGGGGCACCTACAATGAGCAGTTCTTC | CASSDSGGTYNEQFF
TRBJ1-1 | TRBV11-2 | - | - | TGTGCCAGCAGCTCCAACCTGGGGGCGAACACTGAAGCTTTCTTT | CASSSNLGANTEAFF
TRBJ2-5 | TRBV7-7 | - | - | TGTGCCAGCAGCTTAGGGGTCAGGGGCGGGCAAGAGACCCAGTACTTC | CASSLGVRGGQETQYF
TRBJ2-3 | TRBV4-2 | - | once | TGTGCCAGCAGCCAAGTTTTACAGTTCACAGATACGCAGTATTTT | CASSQVLQFTDTQYF
TRBJ2-7 | TRBV6-5 | - | once | TGTGCCAGCAGTTACTCGGGAGCCTACGAGCAGTACTTC | CASSYSGAYEQYF
TRBJ1-4 | TRBV5-1 | - | - | TGCGCCAGCAGCTTGACGCCACAGGAAACTAATGAAAAACTGTTTTTT | CASSLTPQETNEKLFF
TRBJ1-1 | TRBV3-1/TRBV3-2 | - | - | TGTGCCAGCGCGGGCCGGAGTGTCACTGAAGCTTTCTTT | CASAGRSVTEAFF